Listed below are T cell receptor beta chains from one sample, sequenced in a study of blood T cell repertoires in COVID-19. This table comes from immunoSEQ multiplex PCR, and its TCRdb copy is limited to in-frame clones, with some not included. The table has more than 70,000 clones, roughly 90% seen once. Sequenced: peripheral blood. The receptors were gathered from a man aged 80 or over with active or convalescent COVID-19. CDR3s include the opening cysteine and the closing phenylalanine or tryptophan. The order of the fields is D gene, clone size, V gene, J gene, CDR3 protein, CDR3 DNA. D genes are given only for firm matches. Clone size is shown for a subset of rows, as once, few, many or a class of expanded clone.

.	.	TRBV11-2	TRBJ2-7	CASSLAAYEQYF	TGTGCCAGCAGCTTAGCGGCCTACGAGCAGTACTTC
TRBD2	.	TRBV3-1/TRBV3-2	TRBJ2-1	CASNSRFGRTNEQFF	TGTGCCAGCAATAGCCGTTTCGGGAGGACAAATGAGCAGTTCTTC
.	.	TRBV7-2	TRBJ2-2	CASSLTVGELFF	TGTGCCAGCAGCTTGACAGTCGGGGAGCTGTTTTTT
.	few	TRBV15	TRBJ1-1	CATSRREGWGGMNTEAFF	TGTGCCACCAGCAGGAGGGAGGGGTGGGGAGGAATGAACACTGAAGCTTTCTTT
TRBD1	once	TRBV15	TRBJ1-6	CATSREGQGVSPLHF	TGTGCCACCAGCAGGGAAGGACAGGGAGTCTCACCCCTCCACTTT
.	.	TRBV3-1/TRBV3-2	TRBJ1-1	CASSQGEGNNGFF	TGTGCCAGCAGCCAAGGGGAGGGGAATAATGGTTTCTTT
TRBD1	.	TRBV28	TRBJ1-1	CASSLLTWDRYNTEAFF	TGTGCCAGCAGTTTACTTACTTGGGACAGGTATAACACTGAAGCTTTCTTT
TRBD1	.	TRBV7-8	TRBJ2-1	CASSVRDRADNEQFF	TGTGCCAGCAGCGTCCGGGACAGGGCTGACAATGAGCAGTTCTTC
TRBD1	.	TRBV10-3	TRBJ1-6	CAISGQGGLLHF	TGTGCCATCAGTGGACAGGGGGGACTCCTCCACTTT
TRBD1	.	TRBV5-6	TRBJ1-2	CASSREARGDYGYTF	TGTGCCAGCAGCCGGGAAGCCAGGGGGGACTATGGCTACACCTTC
.	.	TRBV6-5	TRBJ1-2	CASSTGGLLGYGYTF	TGTGCCAGCAGTACAGGAGGGCTGTTAGGGTATGGCTACACCTTC
.	.	TRBV18	TRBJ1-2	CASSPPGNQGGYGYTF	TGTGCCAGCTCACCACCTGGGAACCAGGGCGGCTATGGCTACACCTTC
TRBD2	.	TRBV19	TRBJ2-1	CASSIEGSGSSYNEQFF	TGTGCCAGTAGTATAGAAGGTAGCGGGAGCTCCTACAATGAGCAGTTCTTC
TRBD2	.	TRBV10-1	TRBJ2-7	CASSESTSGRSYEQYF	TGCGCCAGCAGTGAGTCGACTAGCGGGAGGTCCTACGAGCAGTACTTC
TRBD1	.	TRBV11-2	TRBJ1-4	CASSPRQGEKLFF	TGTGCCAGCAGCCCGAGACAGGGGGAAAAACTGTTTTTT
.	.	TRBV30	TRBJ1-1	CAWRGLSAFF	TGTGCCTGGAGGGGCCTATCTGCTTTCTTT
.	.	TRBV10-3	TRBJ1-3	CAITTGGRNTIYF	TGTGCCATCACTACAGGTGGGAGAAACACCATATATTTT
TRBD1	.	TRBV5-6	TRBJ1-2	CASSPGQGNYGYTF	TGTGCCAGCAGCCCGGGACAGGGAAACTATGGCTACACCTTC
.	few	TRBV5-1	TRBJ2-2	CASSLAPGTGTGELFF	TGCGCCAGCAGCTTGGCCCCGGGAACGGGCACCGGGGAGCTGTTTTTT
TRBD1	.	TRBV28	TRBJ1-5	CASSLGQGGQPQHF	TGTGCCAGCAGTTTGGGACAGGGAGGGCAGCCCCAGCATTTT
.	.	TRBV12-2	TRBJ1-1	CASRLATKNTEAFF	TGTGCAAGTCGCTTGGCCACAAAGAACACTGAAGCTTTCTTT
.	.	TRBV20-1	TRBJ1-2	CSASHWQGKGYTF	TGCAGTGCTAGTCATTGGCAGGGAAAAGGCTACACCTTC
TRBD2	few	TRBV27	TRBJ2-7	CASSRLAGDRYEQYF	TGTGCCAGCAGTAGACTAGCGGGAGATCGCTACGAGCAGTACTTC
.	few	TRBV28	TRBJ2-5	CASSLHWRAAETQYF	TGTGCCAGCAGTTTACATTGGCGGGCGGCGGAGACCCAGTACTTC
TRBD1	.	TRBV25-1	TRBJ1-5	CASSPGQSGYQPQHF	TGTGCCAGCAGTCCGGGACAGTCGGGTTATCAGCCCCAGCATTTT
TRBD2	once	TRBV2	TRBJ2-5	CASSKQTSAYQETQYF	TGTGCCAGCAGTAAACAGACTAGCGCCTACCAAGAGACCCAGTACTTC
.	.	TRBV14	TRBJ2-3	CASSQNIGTSTDTQYF	TGTGCCAGCAGCCAAAACATCGGGACTAGCACAGATACGCAGTATTTT
.	.	TRBV27	TRBJ2-7	CASQGIYEQYF	TGTGCCAGTCAGGGTATATACGAGCAGTACTTC
TRBD1	.	TRBV23-1	TRBJ2-7	CASSQSYRGSEQYF	TGCGCCAGCAGTCAATCGTACAGGGGGTCCGAGCAGTACTTC
.	.	TRBV14	TRBJ2-7	CASSQVRDTNASYEQYF	TGTGCCAGCAGCCAAGTTCGGGACACGAACGCTAGCTACGAGCAGTACTTC
.	.	TRBV12-1	TRBJ2-1	CASSKGLAGVGNNEQFF	TGTGCCAGCAGCAAGGGACTAGCGGGAGTGGGAAACAATGAGCAGTTCTTC
TRBD1	once	TRBV25-1	TRBJ2-7	CASSAIRQGDHEQYF	TGTGCCAGCAGTGCGATTAGGCAGGGGGACCACGAGCAGTACTTC
.	.	TRBV20-1	TRBJ1-6	CSARPGGSLHF	TGCAGTGCTAGGCCCGGCGGGTCCCTCCACTTT
.	.	TRBV7-9	TRBJ2-7	CASSLAIDSYEQYF	TGTGCCAGCAGCTTAGCAATAGACAGCTACGAGCAGTACTTC
.	.	TRBV28	TRBJ1-3	CASQDSHDGNTIYF	TGTGCCAGTCAGGACAGTCACGATGGAAACACCATATATTTT
TRBD1	.	TRBV7-2	TRBJ1-6	CASSYQTGGNSPLHF	TGTGCCAGCAGCTACCAGACAGGGGGTAATTCACCCCTCCACTTT
TRBD2	.	TRBV7-3	TRBJ2-1	CASSSGLAGESGEQFF	TGTGCCAGCAGCTCCGGACTAGCGGGAGAGTCAGGTGAGCAGTTCTTC
.	.	TRBV3-1/TRBV3-2	TRBJ1-1	CASSQDRQVASTEAFF	TGTGCCAGCAGCCAAGATCGTCAGGTGGCGAGCACTGAAGCTTTCTTT
.	.	TRBV7-2	TRBJ2-7	CASSASVRGGGSRYEQYF	TGTGCCAGCAGCGCCAGCGTGCGAGGGGGAGGGTCTCGGTACGAGCAGTACTTC
.	.	TRBV3-1/TRBV3-2	TRBJ2-5	CASSQGWSVEETQYF	TGTGCCAGCAGCCAAGGGTGGTCAGTGGAAGAGACCCAGTACTTC
.	.	TRBV18	TRBJ2-6	CASSSLEGSGANVLTF	TGTGCCAGCTCATCCCTTGAGGGCTCTGGGGCCAACGTCCTGACTTTC
TRBD2	once	TRBV12-5	TRBJ2-3	CASGLSLAGAGDTQYF	TGTGCTAGTGGTTTGTCCCTAGCGGGAGCTGGAGATACGCAGTATTTT
.	once	TRBV30	TRBJ1-5	CAWSGTLGNQPQHF	TGTGCCTGGAGCGGGACTTTGGGGAATCAGCCCCAGCATTTT
.	.	TRBV28	TRBJ2-1	CASSPGPRYNEQFF	TGTGCCAGCAGCCCAGGGCCCAGATACAATGAGCAGTTCTTC
.	.	TRBV7-3	TRBJ2-7	CASSPGGSYEQYF	TGTGCCAGCAGCCCAGGCGGGTCCTACGAGCAGTACTTC
.	.	TRBV7-2	TRBJ1-3	CASSLAARGVGNTIYF	TGTGCCAGCAGCTTAGCAGCCAGGGGAGTAGGAAACACCATATATTTT
.	.	TRBV21-1	TRBJ2-1	CASGPRVLAGGPRGPYNEQFF	TGTGCCAGCGGGCCAAGAGTACTAGCGGGAGGGCCGAGGGGCCCCTACAATGAGCAGTTCTTC
.	.	TRBV19	TRBJ2-7	CASSFGQFYEQYF	TGTGCCAGTAGTTTTGGACAGTTCTACGAGCAGTACTTC
.	.	TRBV19	TRBJ2-7	CASSGGGASYEQYF	TGTGCCTCTAGTGGTGGAGGAGCTTCCTACGAGCAGTACTTC
TRBD2	.	TRBV7-9	TRBJ2-7	CASSLARTAGARKNEQYF	TGTGCCAGCAGCTTAGCTCGCACAGCGGGAGCCCGCAAAAACGAGCAGTACTTC
TRBD2	.	TRBV28	TRBJ2-7	CASSLLGLAGGYEQYF	TGTGCCAGCAGTTTATTAGGGCTAGCGGGAGGGTACGAGCAGTACTTC
.	.	TRBV7-2	TRBJ2-7	CASSLYRVVTYEQYF	TGTGCCAGCAGCTTATACCGGGTAGTGACCTACGAGCAGTACTTC
.	.	TRBV18	TRBJ1-3	CASSPSAGQGNTIYF	TGTGCCAGCTCACCGAGTGCGGGTCAAGGAAACACCATATATTTT
TRBD1	.	TRBV7-2	TRBJ2-5	CASSLGQPGQTQYF	TGTGCCAGCAGCTTGGGACAGCCAGGGCAGACCCAGTACTTC
TRBD2	.	TRBV14	TRBJ2-1	CASSQDRLGGGLHYNEQFF	TGTGCCAGCAGCCAAGATCGGCTCGGGGGAGGGCTTCATTACAATGAGCAGTTCTTC
.	.	TRBV7-7	TRBJ2-7	CASSRGPTESYEQYF	TGTGCTAGCAGCAGGGGCCCCACGGAATCCTACGAGCAGTACTTC
TRBD1	.	TRBV19	TRBJ2-7	CASSSWAGGVYEQYF	TGTGCCAGTAGTTCCTGGGCAGGGGGCGTTTACGAGCAGTACTTC
.	.	TRBV6-5	TRBJ1-2	CASIKQESNYGYTF	TGTGCCAGCATCAAACAGGAGTCTAACTATGGCTACACCTTC